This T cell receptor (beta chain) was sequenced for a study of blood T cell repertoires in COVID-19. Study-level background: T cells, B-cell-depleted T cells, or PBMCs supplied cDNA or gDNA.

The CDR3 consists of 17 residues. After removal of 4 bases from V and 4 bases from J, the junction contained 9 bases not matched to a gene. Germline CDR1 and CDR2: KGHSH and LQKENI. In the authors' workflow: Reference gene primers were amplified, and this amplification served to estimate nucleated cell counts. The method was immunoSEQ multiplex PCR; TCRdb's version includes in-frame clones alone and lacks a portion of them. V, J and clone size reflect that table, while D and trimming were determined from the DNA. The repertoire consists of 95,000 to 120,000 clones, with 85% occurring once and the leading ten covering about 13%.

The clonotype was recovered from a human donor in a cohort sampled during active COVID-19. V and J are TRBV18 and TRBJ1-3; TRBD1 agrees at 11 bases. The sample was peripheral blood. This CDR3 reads CASSLDRGPVGGNTIYF. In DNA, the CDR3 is TGTGCCAGCTCACTGGACAGGGGGCCAGTAGGAGGAAACACCATATATTTT.